The sequence of this T cell receptor beta chain was determined in a study of shared clonotypes between healthy human individuals (dated by TCRdb to about 2020). About the full investigation: The cohort comprised two women and a few men aged 18 to 49 years. To increase sequencing depth and limit assay-specific biases, TCR repertoire library preparation and sequencing were carried out by different laboratories using diverse techniques. To estimate repertoire size and how much clonotype sharing occurs between individuals, the study deeply sequenced the blood TCR repertoires of about five healthy adults. Each donor's leukapheresis produced roughly between roughly 0.85 and 9.5 billion PBMCs. General findings and caveats noted by the study authors: Pairwise subsampling indicated that sequencing depth was expected to affect the degree of clonotype sharing among donors. Only blood was sampled, and tissue TCR repertoires likely differ from those in blood. The small number of donors limited the genetic and exposure-history diversity represented.

Taken from cysteine to phenylalanine, the CDR3 has 15 residues. The only DNA kept is the CDR3, 45 bases in frame from the first base. The germline V gene specifies SGHRS as CDR1 and YFSETQ as CDR2. V is pared back by 0 bases and J by 0 bases, with 10 bases lying between the germline termini. Using the deep immunoSEQ assay, multiplex PCR amplified TCR CDR3 regions from genomic DNA. For each cell subset, the extracted genomic DNA was distributed evenly across all wells of several immunoSEQ 96-well plates, and each plate served as one replicate. For unsorted PBMC, each replicate PCR was loaded with approximately 320 ng genomic DNA, equivalent to 25,000 to 35,000 T cell genomes. Ten immunoSEQ deep assay plates were used to sequence unsorted PBMC genomic DNA. Purified libraries were quantified with a Qubit 3.0 fluorometer, sized on a Bioanalyzer 2100, and re-quantified with the KAPA Library Quantification kit. A separate single-read 150-cycle Illumina NextSeq 550 flow cell was used to sequence each immunoSEQ 96-well plate. The source study handled its data this way. Because only junctional sequences without quality scores were contained in the immunoSEQ output, filtering matching that applied to full-length reads could not be performed. To assign V/J genes and CDR3, sequences were annotated against IMGT germline references using PyIR, a Python wrapper for IgBLAST v1.9. Reads with weak V/J assignments (E-value above 1e-6), missing CDR3, stop codons, out-of-frame junctions, or ambiguous translated residues were removed. A V3J clonotype was defined by an identical inferred V gene, J gene, and CDR3 amino acid sequence. To compute the percentage overlap between repertoires, the number of shared unique clonotypes was divided by the size of the smaller repertoire. Three approaches were used to assess repertoire richness: RTK rarefaction, the Chao1 estimator, and Recon v2.1 estimates of unobserved clonotypes. TCRdb retrieved this table from immuneACCESS and kept in-frame rearrangements only. Not all clones are present; in checked studies, unresolved V genes account for under half, and no reason is known for the remainder. Clone size and the V and J calls come from that table; the DNA yielded D and trimming. This sample lists a few hundred thousand clones; roughly four fifths were detected once. The biggest ten clones account for more than 10% of the sample.

With respect to this clone: It has no known antigen specificity. No base quality information exists; no much larger clone differs at one position.

Donors were healthy HIV-negative adults with no recently reported acute infections or vaccinations. Only Caucasian adults living in Nashville, Tennessee, USA were represented among the donors. For unsorted samples, tens of millions of PBMCs were counted and genomic DNA was extracted with the QIAamp DNA Blood Mini kit. After blood collection by leukapheresis, PBMCs were isolated using Ficoll-Histopaque density gradient centrifugation and then cryopreserved in the vapor phase of liquid nitrogen. The receptor was derived from a woman aged 40 to 50 in good health. Some clones in this sample may be carry-over from other donors' samples. Recombination joined TRBV5-1 with TRBJ2-7, with TRBD1 tentatively as D gene (5 bases match). Sequenced sample: PBMCs. In nucleotide form, the sequence is TGCGCCAGCAGCTTGGGCTCAGGGCTCTCCTACGAGCAGTACTTC. Translated, it reads CASSLGSGLSYEQYF.